This TCR beta chain originates from a study of T cells in tuberculosis. Germline CDR1 reads SGHTA; CDR2 reads FQGNSA. The CDR3 loop spans 14 amino acids. V was shortened by 5 bases and J by 8 bases, with 18 bases between the two germline ends. Study-level points and caveats: Active tuberculosis TCR-alpha repertoires lay closer to GMM-specific TCRs than IGRA-negative controls, suggesting clonal expansion.

Details on this clone: Its cognate antigen is unknown.

Profiled with immunoSEQ multiplex PCR; TCRdb holds only in-frame clones, not every one. The table records about 22,000 clones, around 97% of them present only once. Material for sequencing was PBMCs. The chain links TRBV7-2 to TRBJ1-1, with D perhaps matching TRBD1 (5 bases). The TCR comes from a donor aged 5 to 30 with latent tuberculosis or without tuberculosis infection. The CDR3 DNA is TGTGCCAGCAGCCCCGTGGGGGGGGGTACAGAAGCTTTCTTT. It encodes CASSPVGGGTEAFF. Full variable domain (rest looked up from reference TRBV7-2 and TRBJ1-1): GAGVSQSPSNKVTEKGKDVELRCDPISGHTALYWYRQSLGQGLEFLIYFQGNSAPDKSGLPSDRFSAERTGGSVSTLTIQRTQQEDSAVYLCASSPVGGGTEAFFGQGTRLTVV.